This T cell receptor beta chain was captured by sequencing in a study of shared clonotypes between healthy human individuals. General study results and limits: Naive subsets tended to show greater estimated richness than memory subsets.

Sequencing was performed with immunoSEQ multiplex PCR; in TCRdb, only in-frame clones are kept and a portion is missing. The table includes approximately 980,000 clones, 76% detected once. This clone was observed once. Antigen specificity is unknown. Losses at the gene ends were 5 bases for V and 5 bases for J; bases not matched to a gene: 4. This CDR3 is built from 13 residues. In germline, CDR1 is SGHAT, CDR2 FQNNGV. What was sequenced was memory CD4+ T cells sorted from blood. Subset in this sample: CD45RA-negative fraction. The TCR was taken from a young man in good health. The chain uses TRBV11-2 and TRBJ1-2, with 8 bases matching TRBD1. CDR3 in amino acids: CASSQTGGYGYTF. In DNA, the CDR3 is TGTGCCAGCAGCCAAACAGGGGGATATGGCTACACCTTC.